This T cell receptor beta chain originates from a study of vaccination and CD4 T cells after COVID-19. Study background: Investigators stimulated cells with overlapping spike peptides drawn from SARS-CoV-2, HCoV-NL63, HCoV-OC43 and HCoV-229E.

The CDR3 is 15 amino acids. V trimming: 6 bases; J trimming: 2 bases; junction bases outside the gene matches: 10. The germline gives CDR1 DFQATT, CDR2 SNEGSKA (reference sequence). The sample's time point: late sampling 161 to 241 days after vaccination in three convalescent patients. Treatment specified: approximately nine-day PBMC culture with coronavirus spike peptide pools or control peptides (ViraFEST assay). All positive PCR tests were dated between March and December 2020, predating US Alpha, Beta and Delta variants. A remark on this clonotype: Its antigen is currently unknown.

Researchers used the Oncomine TCR Beta short-read assay to sequence DNA from cultured CD4+ T cells. From cultured CD4+ T cells, genomic DNA was extracted. TCRdb fed the PCR reads into MiXCR, producing one record per CDR3 protein. The repertoire has over 20,000 distinct CDR3 sequences, less than 35% of them found once; the top ten carry about 2.8%. This rearrangement joins TRBV20-1 to TRBJ2-1; 7 bases match TRBD2. Here the sequenced sample was CD4+ T cells from blood, cultured in vitro, taken about 7 months after SARS-CoV-2 vaccination. The sequence came from a human donor who had recovered from COVID-19. In DNA, the CDR3 is TGCAGTGCCCCAGGGAGGGGCCTCGCCTACAATGAGCAGTTCTTC. As protein: CSAPGRGLAYNEQFF.